This T cell receptor (beta chain) stems from a study of shared clonotypes between healthy human individuals. Study information: Plates per donor: three CD4 naive, three CD4 memory, two CD8 naive, one CD8 memory. Study-wide points: Generally, estimated richness proved larger in naive subsets than it did in memory subsets.

Original processing notes: Sequence data from immunoSEQ were junction-only and lacked quality scores; consequently, filtering differed. This table comes from immunoSEQ multiplex PCR, and its TCRdb copy is limited to in-frame clones, with some not included. Clone size and V and J calls were adopted from that table, with D and trimming inferred from the DNA. The table includes approximately 2.1 million clones, just over 90% detected once. About this clone: Its antigen is still unknown.

The CDR3 runs 15 residues. From germline, CDR1 is GTSNPN and CDR2 SVGIG (reference sequence). V lost 3 bases, J lost 4 bases, and 5 bases stayed unmatched. The chain uses TRBV30 and TRBJ2-1, with TRBD2 matching over 11 bases. The source of this sequence is a man between 18 and 29 years old in good health. Some clones in this sample may be carry-over from other donors' samples. What was sequenced was naive CD4+ T cells from PBMCs. Subset here: CD45RA+ positively selected. CDR3 protein: CAWRGRLAGYNEQFF. In DNA, the CDR3 is TGTGCCTGGAGGGGGAGACTAGCGGGATACAATGAGCAGTTCTTC.